Following are 14 T cell receptor beta chains from one sample sequenced in a study of cytomegalovirus exposure and HLA in healthy donors. The study ran its PCR with 60 Vbeta and 13 Jbeta primers. This table comes from immunoSEQ multiplex PCR, and its TCRdb copy is limited to in-frame clones, with some not included. The profile shows about 160,000 clones, roughly 83% of them singletons. The sequenced sample was PBMCs. These receptors were taken from a young man in good health and CMV-seronegative.

The rearrangement links TRBV7-3 to TRBJ2-7; tentatively, D is TRBD2 (5 bases). Trimming took off 2 bases at V and 6 bases at J, with 11 bases between the two ends. The germline V gene encodes CDR1 SGHTA and CDR2 FQGTGA. The CDR3 contains 13 residues. CDR3 bases: TGTGCCAGCAGCTTATCAGAGGGCCGCGAGCAGTACTTC. It yields the protein CASSLSEGREQYF.

The chain couples TRBV5-4 to TRBJ2-7; maybe TRBD2 (6 bases). Germline V gene sequence: CDR1 SGHNT, CDR2 YYREEE (reference sequence). The length of the CDR3 is 14 residues. Trimming shortened V by 2 bases and J by 7 bases, and 16 bases separated the two germline ends. CDR3 in DNA: TGTGCCAGCAGCTTAGAAAGGGCGGGAAAAGAGCAGTACTTC. It is translated as CASSLERAGKEQYF.

The genes are TRBV19 and TRBJ2-2; possible D gene TRBD1, 6 bases. The length of the CDR3 is 14 residues. Per germline, CDR1 LNHDA and CDR2 SQIVND (reference sequence). Trimming left V 7 bases short and J 3 bases short, with 12 bases between. The DNA for the CDR3 is TGTGCCAGTATTCGGGACATCGACACCGGGGAGCTGTTTTTT. Protein product: CASIRDIDTGELFF.

V and J are TRBV4-2 and TRBJ2-7; 10 bases are a match to TRBD1. J lost 2 bases, V lost 2 bases, and 12 bases had no gene match. Per germline, CDR1 LGHNA and CDR2 YNFKEQ. There are 18 residues in the CDR3. The CDR3 DNA reads as TGTGCCAGCAGCCAACTACTCCCGGGACAGGGGTCAACCTACGAGCAGTACTTC. Protein sequence: CASSQLLPGQGSTYEQYF.

J is TRBJ2-3 and V is TRBV28, with D possibly matching TRBD2 (7 bases). V lost 4 bases and J 2 bases, leaving 25 bases between the germline ends. CDR3 length: 19 amino acids. From germline, CDR1 is MDHEN and CDR2 SYDVKM. The CDR3 loop reads CASSSTGKGRVGITDTQYF. CDR3 nucleotides: TGTGCCAGCAGTTCGACAGGAAAGGGGAGGGTGGGGATCACAGATACGCAGTATTTT.

The CDR3 DNA reads as TGCGCCAGCAGCTTGGCCGTCGACAGGGCTGGCTACACCTTC. Translation: CASSLAVDRAGYTF. The V gene is TRBV5-1, the J gene TRBJ1-2; 7 bases agree with TRBD1. CDR1 is SGHRS, CDR2 YFSETQ, per germline. The V and J ends lost 0 bases and 7 bases, in that order; junction bases with no gene match: 6. The CDR3 covers 14 residues.

V is TRBV5-6 and J is TRBJ2-5; 9 positions match TRBD2. The CDR3 extends over 15 amino acids. Germline-derived CDR1 and CDR2 are SGHDT and YYEEEE. With V trimmed by 0 bases and J by 5 bases, 5 bases remained unmatched. In DNA form, the CDR3 reads TGTGCCAGCAGCTTGGGACTAGCGGAGGGGGAGACCCAGTACTTC. This sequence encodes CASSLGLAEGETQYF.

V and J are TRBV18 and TRBJ2-7; possible D gene TRBD2, 10 bases. This CDR3 has 16 residues. V was shortened by 3 bases and J by 6 bases, with 21 bases between the two germline ends. Germline CDR1 KGHSH, CDR2 LQKENI. CDR3 residues: CASSPVSSGGQGEQYF. Here the CDR3 DNA reads TGTGCCAGCTCACCCGTATCTAGCGGGGGACAGGGCGAGCAGTACTTC.

The chain recombines TRBV6-1 with TRBJ1-2; a weak D match, TRBD1 (5 bases). The CDR3 runs to 14 residues. Germline CDR1 and CDR2: MNHNS and SASEGT. V gave up 6 bases and J gave up 4 bases, with 15 bases separating them. The CDR3 nucleotides are TGTGCCAGCAGGACGGACGGGGGGTTCTATGGCTACACCTTC. It codes for CASRTDGGFYGYTF.

This chain joins TRBV5-1 and TRBJ1-1; 11 nucleotides line up with TRBD1. This CDR3 contains 17 residues. Losses at the gene ends were 4 bases for V and 4 bases for J; bases not matched to a gene: 12. Germline-derived CDR1 and CDR2 are SGHRS and YFSETQ. The CDR3 DNA follows: TGCGCCAGCAGCATAGGGACAGGGGGACCCTGGGGCACTGAAGCTTTCTTT. Translation: CASSIGTGGPWGTEAFF.

The V and J genes are TRBV2 and TRBJ2-5, with D perhaps matching TRBD1 (6 bases). The CDR3 is 12 residues long. The V and J ends lost 8 bases and 0 bases respectively, with 7 bases between them. Germline lookup yields CDR1 SNHLY and CDR2 FYNNEI. CDR3 coding DNA: TGTGCCAGCGGACAGTACCAAGAGACCCAGTACTTC. Its protein is CASGQYQETQYF.

The chain carries TRBV15 and TRBJ2-7, with unresolved D. The V end lost 0 bases, the J end lost 1 base, and 7 bases lay between the germline ends. Per germline, CDR1 LNHNV and CDR2 YYDKDF (reference sequence). CDR3 length equals 14 residues. The CDR3 region has the DNA TGTGCCACCAGCAGAGAATATCGGTCCTACGAGCAGTACTTC. Translating it yields CATSREYRSYEQYF.

The chain combines TRBV5-4 with TRBJ1-2; D not resolved. V lost 5 bases and J 13 bases, leaving 21 bases between the germline ends. Per germline, CDR1 SGHNT and CDR2 YYREEE (reference sequence). The CDR3 loop spans 13 amino acids. The CDR3 is CASRGSGSLGSTF. In DNA, the CDR3 is TGTGCCAGCAGGGGGTCCGGGTCGCTTGGGAGCACCTTC.

This CDR3 reads CAWRWVQVYEQYF. The CDR3 bases are TGTGCCTGGAGGTGGGTACAGGTGTACGAGCAGTACTTC. The chain is built from TRBV30 and TRBJ2-7, with a weak D call TRBD1 (5 bases). This CDR3 contains 13 residues. V was shortened by 3 bases and J by 4 bases, with 13 bases between the two germline ends. Germline CDR1 and CDR2: GTSNPN and SVGIG (reference sequence).